This TCR beta chain was captured in a study of T cell responses to AZD1222 COVID-19 vaccine. Trimming removed 5 bases at V and 0 bases at J, with 13 bases between. CDR1 is LNHDA and CDR2 is SQIVND in the germline V gene (reference sequence). This CDR3 is 15 amino acids long. Using immunoSEQ multiplex PCR, the repertoire was profiled, and TCRdb retains in-frame clones only, with some absent. The sample yields about 130,000 clones, approximately 94% seen once. The chain employs TRBV19 and TRBJ1-1, with D maybe TRBD1 (6 bases). This TCR was recovered from an adult in good health. The sequencing used peripheral blood, collected on day 0 of AZD1222 vaccination. The DNA of the CDR3 is TGTGCCAGTAGTCTTCCCGGGACATTGAACACTGAAGCTTTCTTT. This codes for CASSLPGTLNTEAFF.